Presented here are 17 T cell receptor beta chains from one specimen sequenced in a study of shared clonotypes between healthy human individuals. Clones were sequenced by immunoSEQ multiplex PCR, and TCRdb holds only the in-frame ones, with some missing. The repertoire includes around 95,000 clones, more than 45% of them detected once, and more than 12% sits in the top ten. Specimen: PBMCs. These receptors came from a woman in her thirties or forties in good health. Some clones in this sample may be carry-over from other donors' samples.

In its sample, this clone was seen once. This sequence joins TRBV5-6 and TRBJ1-2, with D maybe TRBD1 (5 bases). Per the germline V gene, CDR1 is SGHDT and CDR2 is YYEEEE. This CDR3 is 12 amino acids long. Trimming took 4 bases from V and 4 from J, leaving 8 bases between them. DNA for the CDR3: TGTGCCAGCAGCCTGGACACCTATGGCTACACCTTC. Encoded protein: CASSLDTYGYTF.

The V call is TRBV6-5, the J call TRBJ2-1; weak D call: TRBD2 (6 bases). The CDR3 is 15 amino acids. Germline V CDR1 and CDR2: MNHEY, SVGAGI. With 2 bases removed from V and 2 bases from J, the gap between germline ends came to 10 bases. The CDR3 region is CASSYTGEAYNEQFF. Written as DNA, the CDR3 is TGTGCCAGCAGTTACACGGGAGAGGCCTACAATGAGCAGTTCTTC.

As to this clone: A far larger clone is only one base removed, so a read error is likely. The rearrangement joins TRBV10-2 to TRBJ1-2; D gene ambiguous. CDR3 length: 12 amino acids. Trimming took 8 bases from V and 4 from J, leaving 11 bases between them. Germline CDR1 and CDR2: WSHSY and SAAADI. This CDR3 reads CASARGSYGYTF. The CDR3 nucleotides read TGCGCCAGCGCCCGGGGTTCCTATGGCTACACCTTC.

This clone was observed at least ten times. The chain's CDR3 is CASSPLGEGPQHF. The CDR3, as DNA: TGTGCCAGCAGTCCCCTGGGTGAAGGGCCCCAGCATTTT. V and J are TRBV6-5 and TRBJ1-5; unclear D gene. Looked up from germline, CDR1 is MNHEY and CDR2 is SVGAGI. The CDR3 consists of 13 residues. The ends were cut back, 5 bases at V and 9 bases at J, with 14 bases in the middle.

V and J are TRBV6-5 and TRBJ2-5; TRBD2 matches 9 bases. This CDR3 is 14 amino acids long. The V segment lost 5 bases and the J segment 7 bases; nucleotides outside the gene matches: 8. From germline, CDR1 is MNHEY and CDR2 SVGAGI. The CDR3 DNA reads TGTGCCAGCAGTCGGACTAGCGAGGTTGGGACCCAGTACTTC. Translated: CASSRTSEVGTQYF.

The V gene is TRBV7-2, the J gene TRBJ2-2, with D perhaps being TRBD1 or TRBD2 (5 bases each). From germline, CDR1 is SGHTA and CDR2 FQGNSA. The CDR3 consists of 15 residues. Trimming left V 3 bases short and J 1 base short, with 9 bases between. CDR3 bases: TGTGCCAGCAGCTTGGGACGGATGAACACCGGGGAGCTGTTTTTT. It is translated as CASSLGRMNTGELFF. The variable domain in full, with the rest retrieved from reference TRBV7-2 and TRBJ2-2, is GAGVSQSPSNKVTEKGKDVELRCDPISGHTALYWYRQSLGQGLEFLIYFQGNSAPDKSGLPSDRFSAERTGGSVSTLTIQRTQQEDSAVYLCASSLGRMNTGELFFGEGSRLTVL.

This chain uses TRBV5-1 with TRBJ2-1; 10 bases agree with TRBD2. This CDR3 is 15 amino acids long. V lost 2 bases to trimming and J lost 7 bases; unmatched junction nucleotides: 6. Germline V gene lookup returns CDR1 SGHRS and CDR2 YFSETQ. CDR3 sequence: CASSFSSGRANEQFF. The DNA for the CDR3 is TGCGCCAGCAGCTTTTCCAGCGGGAGGGCAAATGAGCAGTTCTTC.

The J gene is TRBJ1-3, the V gene TRBV27, with D possibly being TRBD1 (5 bases). CDR1 is MNHEY and CDR2 is SMNVEV in the germline V gene (reference sequence). This CDR3 region has 13 residues. V lost 6 bases, J lost 2 bases, and 8 bases lay in between. In DNA form, the CDR3 reads TGTGCCAGCAGCGAGGGGACTGGAAACACCATATATTTT. Residues: CASSEGTGNTIYF.

This chain uses TRBV30 with TRBJ2-5; TRBD2 agrees at 9 bases. The length of the CDR3 is 16 residues. V lost 0 bases, J lost 5 bases, and 10 bases stayed unmatched. Germline CDR1 and CDR2: GTSNPN and SVGIG (reference sequence). The CDR3 spells CAWSVRPSGNGETQYF. In nucleotides, the CDR3 is TGTGCCTGGAGTGTACGTCCTAGCGGGAATGGTGAGACCCAGTACTTC. The full variable domain, its missing parts supplied by reference TRBV30 and TRBJ2-5, is SQTIHQWPATLVQPVGSPLSLECTVEGTSNPNLYWYRQAAGRGLQLLFYSVGIGQISSEVPQNLSASRPQDRQFILSSKKLLLSDSGFYLCAWSVRPSGNGETQYFGPGTRLLVL.

The chain has TRBV7-8 and TRBJ2-1, with D possibly being TRBD2 (6 bases). The V end was cut by 0 bases, the J end by 12 bases, with 15 bases between. CDR1 and CDR2 (germline): SGHVS, FQNEAQ. The CDR3 consists of 14 residues. CDR3 nucleotide sequence: TGTGCCAGCAGCTTAGCAACCGGGAGCGGCGTGCAGTTCTTC. As protein: CASSLATGSGVQFF.

This clone was counted only a few times. The gene calls are TRBV7-9 and TRBJ1-2; 8 bases line up with TRBD1. The CDR3 sequence is 12 residues long. Unmatched junction bases numbered 0, after V lost 5 bases and J lost 4 bases. Germline CDR1 is SEHNR and CDR2 is FQNEAQ (reference sequence). In DNA, the CDR3 is TGTGCCAGCAGCCAGGGGGCCTATGGCTACACCTTC. Protein product: CASSQGAYGYTF.

This clone has at least ten counts. The V gene is TRBV28, the J gene TRBJ1-4; possible D gene TRBD1, 6 bases. The V end lost 7 bases, the J end lost 1 base, and 10 bases lay between the germline ends. The CDR3 loop spans 14 amino acids. Germline V gene data show CDR1 as MDHEN and CDR2 as SYDVKM. CDR3 loop: CASNQDRTNEKLFF. The DNA for the CDR3 is TGTGCCAGCAATCAGGACAGAACTAATGAAAAACTGTTTTTT. Based on the CDR3 plus reference TRBV28 and TRBJ1-4, the full variable domain is DVKVTQSSRYLVKRTGEKVFLECVQDMDHENMFWYRQDPGLGLRLIYFSYDVKMKEKGDIPEGYSVSREKKERFSLILESASTNQTSMYLCASNQDRTNEKLFFGSGTQLSVL.

This clone appeared a few times. This chain uses TRBV30 with TRBJ2-6; D is unclear. Deletions cut 8 bases from V and 0 bases from J, with 11 bases between. The germline gives CDR1 GTSNPN, CDR2 SVGIG (reference sequence). The CDR3 is 14 amino acids. CDR3 sequence: CARPAASGANVLTF. The CDR3, as DNA: TGTGCCCGCCCGGCCGCCTCTGGGGCCAACGTCCTGACTTTC.

This clone has at least ten counts. The J gene is TRBJ2-1, the V gene TRBV29-1, with no clear D. V lost 6 bases and J 8 bases, leaving 14 bases between the germline ends. CDR1 SQVTM and CDR2 ANQGSEA come from the germline V gene. This CDR3 has 12 amino acids. CDR3 in DNA: TGCAGCGTGTGGCGAACAGAGGATGAGCAGTTCTTC. It codes for CSVWRTEDEQFF.

This clone showed up many times. This rearrangement joins TRBV9 to TRBJ1-5; maybe TRBD1 (5 bases). Per the germline V gene, CDR1 is SGDLS and CDR2 is YYNGEE. V lost 0 bases to trimming and J lost 3 bases, with 7 bases between them. The CDR3 totals 14 residues. This chain's CDR3 is CASSVEGHNQPQHF. The CDR3 coding sequence is TGTGCCAGCAGCGTAGAGGGGCACAATCAGCCCCAGCATTTT.

Regarding this clone: The sample has other DNA sequences that encode this CDR3 too. V usage is TRBV30 and J usage is TRBJ2-7; 8 bases line up with TRBD1. This CDR3 has 16 amino acids. Germline V gene data show CDR1 as GTSNPN and CDR2 as SVGIG (reference sequence). V was pared by 1 base and J by 3 bases, with 11 bases of the junction left unmatched. The CDR3 is CAWSETGQANDYEQYF. For the CDR3, the DNA is TGTGCCTGGAGTGAAACGGGACAGGCCAATGACTACGAGCAGTACTTC.

V is TRBV14 and J is TRBJ2-2; no clear D gene. Per germline, CDR1 SGHDN and CDR2 FVKESK. The CDR3 is 13 residues long. V was pared by 1 base and J by 4 bases, with 4 bases between. CDR3: CASSQVFTGELFF. In DNA, the CDR3 is TGTGCCAGCAGCCAAGTTTTCACCGGGGAGCTGTTTTTT.